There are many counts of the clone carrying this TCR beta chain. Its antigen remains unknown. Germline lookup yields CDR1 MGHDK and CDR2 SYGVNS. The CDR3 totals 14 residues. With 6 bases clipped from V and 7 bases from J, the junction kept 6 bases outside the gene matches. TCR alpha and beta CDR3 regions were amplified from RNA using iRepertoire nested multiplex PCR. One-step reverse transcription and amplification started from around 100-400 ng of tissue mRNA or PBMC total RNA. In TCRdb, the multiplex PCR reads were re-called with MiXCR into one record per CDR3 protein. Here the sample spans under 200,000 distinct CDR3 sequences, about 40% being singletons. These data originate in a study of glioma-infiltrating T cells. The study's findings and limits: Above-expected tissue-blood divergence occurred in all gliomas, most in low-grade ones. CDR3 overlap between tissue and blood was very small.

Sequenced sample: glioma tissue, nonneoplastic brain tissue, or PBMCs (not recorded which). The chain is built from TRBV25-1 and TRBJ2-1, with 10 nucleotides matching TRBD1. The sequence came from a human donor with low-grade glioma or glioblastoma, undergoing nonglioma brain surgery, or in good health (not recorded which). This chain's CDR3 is CASSKDRGSNEQFF. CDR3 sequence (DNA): TGTGCCAGCAGCAAGGACAGGGGGAGTAATGAGCAGTTCTTC.